This T cell receptor (beta chain) appears in the sequencing data of a study of T cells in Graves' hyperthyroidism and ophthalmopathy. Amplification yielded TCR beta CDR3 regions, with RNA transcripts as the source. During a first-round RT-PCR of the TCR CDR3, the HTBI primer set was used. TCRdb re-analysed the multiplex PCR reads in MiXCR, keeping a single row per CDR3 protein. The sample has hundreds of thousands of distinct CDR3 sequences, around 15% seen once; the top ten hold 10%. General study findings and limits: Ophthalmopathy was identified by the model a median approximately 6.9 months ahead of onset. By a 13 V-J model, ophthalmopathy was set apart from stable hyperthyroidism.

This CDR3 spans 15 amino acids. V was pared by 6 bases and J by 0 bases, with 12 bases between. Many counts were recorded for this clonotype. What it binds is unknown. This chain connects TRBV12-3 or TRBV12-4 to TRBJ2-1; D might be TRBD2 (5 bases). This clonotype originated in a woman younger than 30 with Graves' hyperthyroidism. Source material: blood. CDR3 region: CASSSTRGSYNEQFF. The CDR3 DNA is TGTGCCAGCAGCTCGACTCGGGGCTCCTACAATGAGCAGTTCTTC.